This is a list of T cell receptor beta chains from one sample in a study of blood T cell repertoires in COVID-19. Profiled with immunoSEQ multiplex PCR; TCRdb holds only in-frame clones, not every one. The table lists approximately 250,000 clones, over 80% of them singletons, with roughly 4.3% in the top ten. Sequencing was carried out using PBMCs or T cells enriched from blood (not recorded which). These receptors were obtained from a woman aged 25 to 39 with acute COVID-19. Both conserved end residues are part of each CDR3. A D gene is named only where the DNA matches it firmly. The size field is filled for only some rows; it gives once, few, many or a size class.

clone size	V gene	J gene	D gene	CDR3 DNA	CDR3 protein
NA	TRBV25-1	TRBJ1-1	NA	TGTGCCAGCGGAGAATTAAAAACTGAAGCTTTCTTT	CASGELKTEAFF
NA	TRBV9	TRBJ2-7	TRBD2	TGTGCCAGCAGCATAGCTAGCGGGAGCACCTACGAGCAGTACTTC	CASSIASGSTYEQYF
NA	TRBV9	TRBJ1-1	NA	TGTGCCAGCAGCGTAGTGGGAGAAACCTCCAACACTGAAGCTTTCTTT	CASSVVGETSNTEAFF
NA	TRBV2	TRBJ2-3	TRBD2	TGTGCCAGCAGTTACCGGGGACTAGTGACAGATACGCAGTATTTT	CASSYRGLVTDTQYF
NA	TRBV6-5	TRBJ1-2	NA	TGTGCCAGCAGTTACTCGGCAGGGTTCTATGGCTACACCTTC	CASSYSAGFYGYTF
NA	TRBV11-2	TRBJ2-7	TRBD1	TGTGCCAGCAGCTTGACCGGACAGGGCCCCTACGAGCAGTACTTC	CASSLTGQGPYEQYF
NA	TRBV9	TRBJ2-1	NA	TGTGCCAGCAGCGTATCTACGTTCGATGAGCAGTTCTTC	CASSVSTFDEQFF
NA	TRBV5-1	TRBJ1-6	NA	TGCGCCAGCAGCCCGGGAGGTTATTCACCCCTCCACTTT	CASSPGGYSPLHF
NA	TRBV19	TRBJ2-7	TRBD1	TGTGCCAGTAGTGTCCGGGACAGTTGGTCATCTACAAGCTCCTACGAGCAGTACTTC	CASSVRDSWSSTSSYEQYF
once	TRBV11-2	TRBJ2-3	TRBD1	TGTGCCAGCAGCTACCCCACCCGGACAGGGGAGGGCATTGGTACGCAGTATTTT	CASSYPTRTGEGIGTQYF
NA	TRBV10-2	TRBJ2-2	TRBD1	TGCGCCAGCAGTGATCCCGGACAGGGCACCGGGGAGCTGTTTTTT	CASSDPGQGTGELFF
NA	TRBV2	TRBJ2-1	TRBD2	TGTGCCAGCACCCCGGGACTAGCGGGGTTTGAGCAGTTCTTC	CASTPGLAGFEQFF
NA	TRBV24-1	TRBJ2-3	TRBD2	TGTGCCACCAGTGATTTTAGCGGGGGCACAGATACGCAGTATTTT	CATSDFSGGTDTQYF
NA	TRBV5-4	TRBJ2-7	TRBD1	TGTGCCAGCAGCCCAGAGGGACAGGGGCCTACCTCCTACTTC	CASSPEGQGPTSYF
NA	TRBV21-1	TRBJ1-6	NA	TGTGCCAGCAGCAAACGTTCCCTTCGGGGGAAGGGTTCACCCCTCCACTTT	CASSKRSLRGKGSPLHF
NA	TRBV14	TRBJ1-1	TRBD1	TGTGCCAGCAGGTATACAGGGGGCGTAGCTTTCTTT	CASRYTGGVAFF
NA	TRBV29-1	TRBJ2-1	NA	TGCAGCGTTGAAACCTACAGAAGTGAGCAGTTCTTC	CSVETYRSEQFF
NA	TRBV9	TRBJ2-1	NA	TGTGCCAGCAGCGTAGTCGGGACAACAAATGAGCAGTTCTTC	CASSVVGTTNEQFF
NA	TRBV7-9	TRBJ1-2	TRBD1	TGTGCCAGCAGCGGGGACAGCAACTATGGCTACACCTTC	CASSGDSNYGYTF
NA	TRBV7-3	TRBJ2-1	NA	TGTGCCAGCAGCCCCCGACCCAGGGGATATGAGCAGTTCTTC	CASSPRPRGYEQFF
NA	TRBV28	TRBJ2-7	TRBD1	TGTGCCAGCACCCGGGACAGTCTAGCCTACGAGCAGTACTTC	CASTRDSLAYEQYF
NA	TRBV2	TRBJ2-7	NA	TGTGCCAGCAGTGCTCCTAGCTGGCAGTACTTC	CASSAPSWQYF
NA	TRBV11-1	TRBJ2-7	NA	TGTGCCAGCAGCCAACAGGTGGGGGCCACGGCCTACGAGCAGTACTTC	CASSQQVGATAYEQYF
few	TRBV11-2	TRBJ2-2	NA	TGTGCCAGCAGCTTCGGGAACACCGGGGAGCTGTTTTTT	CASSFGNTGELFF
NA	TRBV28	TRBJ1-2	NA	TGTGCCAGCAGTTATGGTGGGCAGGTCTATGGCTACACCTTC	CASSYGGQVYGYTF
once	TRBV7-8	TRBJ2-7	TRBD2	TGTGCCAGCAGCCCACTTAGGATAGCGGGAAAACAAGAGCAGTACTTC	CASSPLRIAGKQEQYF
NA	TRBV6-5	TRBJ2-1	NA	TGTGCCAGCAGGGATCTAGCGAATGAGCAGTTCTTC	CASRDLANEQFF
NA	TRBV5-4	TRBJ2-1	TRBD2	TGTGCCAGCAGCCCGCGGACTAGCGGCTACAATGAGCAGTTCTTC	CASSPRTSGYNEQFF
NA	TRBV27	TRBJ2-7	TRBD2	TGTGCCAGCTCGACTAGCGGAATCTACGAGCAGTACTTC	CASSTSGIYEQYF
NA	TRBV27	TRBJ1-4	TRBD1	TGTGCCAGCAGTTACGGACAGGGTTATGAAAGGGAACTGTTTTTT	CASSYGQGYERELFF
NA	TRBV7-8	TRBJ1-2	NA	TGTGCCAGCAGCCCGCAGGGGAACGACTATGGCTACACCTTC	CASSPQGNDYGYTF
NA	TRBV24-1	TRBJ1-5	NA	TGTGCCACCCAGGGATTCAATCAGCCCCAGCATTTT	CATQGFNQPQHF
NA	TRBV19	TRBJ2-1	TRBD2	TGTGCCAGTACCATAAGCGGGAGTCCCTACAATGAGCAGTTCTTC	CASTISGSPYNEQFF
NA	TRBV28	TRBJ1-4	NA	TGTGCCAGCAGTTTAGCGAGGAATGAAAAACTGTTTTTT	CASSLARNEKLFF
NA	TRBV27	TRBJ2-1	TRBD2	TGTGCCAGCAGTTACCCCGGACTAGCTGGAAATGAGCAGTTCTTC	CASSYPGLAGNEQFF
NA	TRBV30	TRBJ2-7	NA	TGTGCCTGGAGTGCCAAAGGACAGCGAACCTACGAGCAGTACTTC	CAWSAKGQRTYEQYF
NA	TRBV30	TRBJ2-5	NA	TGTGCCTGGAGTACTCCCCGCGGATTCCAAGAGACCCAGTACTTC	CAWSTPRGFQETQYF
NA	TRBV10-3	TRBJ2-2	TRBD2	TGTGCCATCAGTGAGAGGCGGGAGACGGACACCGGGGAGCTGTTTTTT	CAISERRETDTGELFF
NA	TRBV14	TRBJ1-6	TRBD1	TGTGCCAGCAGCAGGGGGCTTAATTCACCCCTCCACTTT	CASSRGLNSPLHF
NA	TRBV10-3	TRBJ1-1	NA	TGTGCCATCAGTGAGTCGCAGGGTGACACTGAAGCTTTCTTT	CAISESQGDTEAFF